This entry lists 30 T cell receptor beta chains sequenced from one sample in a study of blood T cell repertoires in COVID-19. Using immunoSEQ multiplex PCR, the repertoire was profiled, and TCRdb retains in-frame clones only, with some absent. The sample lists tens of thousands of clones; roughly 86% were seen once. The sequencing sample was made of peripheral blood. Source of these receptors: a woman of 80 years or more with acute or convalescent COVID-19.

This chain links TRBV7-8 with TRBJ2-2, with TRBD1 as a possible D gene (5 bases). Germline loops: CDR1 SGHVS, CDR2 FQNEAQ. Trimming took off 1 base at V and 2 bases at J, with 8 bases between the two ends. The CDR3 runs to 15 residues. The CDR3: CASSLVQGNTGELFF. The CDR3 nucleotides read TGTGCCAGCAGCTTAGTTCAGGGAAACACCGGGGAGCTGTTTTTT.

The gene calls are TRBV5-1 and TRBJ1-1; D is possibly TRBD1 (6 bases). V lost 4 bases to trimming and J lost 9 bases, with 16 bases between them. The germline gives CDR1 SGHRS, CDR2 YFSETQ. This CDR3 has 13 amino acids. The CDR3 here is CASSIPDTGKAFF. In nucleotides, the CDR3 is TGCGCCAGCAGCATCCCGGATACAGGGAAAGCTTTCTTT.

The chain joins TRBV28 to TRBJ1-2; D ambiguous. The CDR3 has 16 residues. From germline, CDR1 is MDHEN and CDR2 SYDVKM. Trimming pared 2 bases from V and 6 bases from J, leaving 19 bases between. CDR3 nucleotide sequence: TGTGCCAGCAGTTTACCTTTAGGCAGGTTGAGCCATGGCTACACCTTC. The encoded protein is CASSLPLGRLSHGYTF.

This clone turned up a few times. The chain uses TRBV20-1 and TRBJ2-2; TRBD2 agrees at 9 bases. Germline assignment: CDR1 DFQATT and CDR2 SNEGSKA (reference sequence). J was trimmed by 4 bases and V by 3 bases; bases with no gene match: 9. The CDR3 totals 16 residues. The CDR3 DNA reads TGCAGTGCTAGTCTAAGGGGACTAGCCTTCACCGGGGAGCTGTTTTTT. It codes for CSASLRGLAFTGELFF.

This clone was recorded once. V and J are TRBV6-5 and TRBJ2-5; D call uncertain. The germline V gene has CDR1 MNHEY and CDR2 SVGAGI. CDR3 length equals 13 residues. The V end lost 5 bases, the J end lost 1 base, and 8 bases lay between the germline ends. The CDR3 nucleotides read TGTGCCAGCAGTCTTAGATCCCAAGAGACCCAGTACTTC. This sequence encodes CASSLRSQETQYF.

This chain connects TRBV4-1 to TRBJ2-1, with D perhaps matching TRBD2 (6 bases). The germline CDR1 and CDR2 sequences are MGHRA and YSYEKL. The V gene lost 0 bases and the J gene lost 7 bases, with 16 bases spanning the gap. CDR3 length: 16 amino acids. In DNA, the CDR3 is TGCGCCAGCAGCCAAGAGGAAGGGCTAGCGCCGAATGAGCAGTTCTTC. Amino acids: CASSQEEGLAPNEQFF.

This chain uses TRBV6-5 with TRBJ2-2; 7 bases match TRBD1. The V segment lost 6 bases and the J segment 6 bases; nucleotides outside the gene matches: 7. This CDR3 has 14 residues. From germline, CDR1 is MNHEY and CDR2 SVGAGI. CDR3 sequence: CASRQGYGPGELFF. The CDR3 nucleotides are TGTGCCAGCAGACAGGGGTACGGCCCCGGGGAGCTGTTTTTT.

The CDR3 is CASSEPPMNTEAFF. The CDR3 DNA follows: TGTGCCAGCAGTGAACCACCTATGAACACTGAAGCTTTCTTT. The rearrangement joins TRBV2 to TRBJ1-1; no firm D call. With 2 bases removed from V and 0 bases from J, the gap between germline ends came to 7 bases. The CDR3 contains 14 residues. Germline CDR1 SNHLY, CDR2 FYNNEI.

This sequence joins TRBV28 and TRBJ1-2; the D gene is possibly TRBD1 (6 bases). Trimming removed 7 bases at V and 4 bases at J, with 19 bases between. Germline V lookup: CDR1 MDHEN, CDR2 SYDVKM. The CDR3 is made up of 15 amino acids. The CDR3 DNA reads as TGTGCCAGCAAACCCTCGACGGGCAGGGGCTATGGCTACACCTTC. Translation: CASKPSTGRGYGYTF.

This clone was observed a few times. CDR3 sequence (DNA): TGTGCCAGCAGCCCTGGGACAGGGATGATTTCACCCCTCCACTTT. Translation: CASSPGTGMISPLHF. The chain combines TRBV7-2 with TRBJ1-6; 9 bases agree with TRBD1. In germline, CDR1 is SGHTA, CDR2 FQGNSA. V was clipped by 5 bases and J by 9 bases; unmatched bases: 8. CDR3 size: 15 residues.

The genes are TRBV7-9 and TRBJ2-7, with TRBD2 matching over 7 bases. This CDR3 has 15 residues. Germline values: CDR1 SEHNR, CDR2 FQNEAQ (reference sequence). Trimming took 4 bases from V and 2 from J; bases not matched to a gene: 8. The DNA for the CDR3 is TGTGCCAGCAGCTCAGGAAAGCGGGACCCCTACGAGCAGTACTTC. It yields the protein CASSSGKRDPYEQYF.

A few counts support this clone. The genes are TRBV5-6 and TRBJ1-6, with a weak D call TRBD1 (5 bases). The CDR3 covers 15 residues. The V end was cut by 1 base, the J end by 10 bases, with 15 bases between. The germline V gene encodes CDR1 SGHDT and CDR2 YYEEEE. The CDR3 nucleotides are TGTGCCAGCAGCTTGAACTGGCAGGGTGAGTCACCCCTCCACTTT. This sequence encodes CASSLNWQGESPLHF.

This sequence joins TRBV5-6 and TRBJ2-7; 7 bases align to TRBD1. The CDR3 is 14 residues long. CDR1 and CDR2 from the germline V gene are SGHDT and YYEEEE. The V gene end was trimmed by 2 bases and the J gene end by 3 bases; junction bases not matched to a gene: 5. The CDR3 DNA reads TGTGCCAGCAGCTTTAGTGCAGGGGGCTACGAGCAGTACTTC. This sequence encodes CASSFSAGGYEQYF.

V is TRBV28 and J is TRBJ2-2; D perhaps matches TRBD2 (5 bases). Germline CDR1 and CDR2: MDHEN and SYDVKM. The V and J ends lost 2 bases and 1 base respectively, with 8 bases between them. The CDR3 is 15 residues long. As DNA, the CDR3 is TGTGCCAGCAGTTTAGTCGAGGGGAACACCGGGGAGCTGTTTTTT. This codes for CASSLVEGNTGELFF.

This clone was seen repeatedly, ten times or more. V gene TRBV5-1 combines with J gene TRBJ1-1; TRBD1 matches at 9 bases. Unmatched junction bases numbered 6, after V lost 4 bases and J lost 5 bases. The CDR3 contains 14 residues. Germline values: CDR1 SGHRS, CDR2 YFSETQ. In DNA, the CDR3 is TGCGCCAGCAGCCTACCGGGGACAGGGACTGAAGCTTTCTTT. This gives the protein CASSLPGTGTEAFF. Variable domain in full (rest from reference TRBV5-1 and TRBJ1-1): KAGVTQTPRYLIKTRGQQVTLSCSPISGHRSVSWYQQTPGQGLQFLFEYFSETQRNKGNFPGRFSGRQFSNSRSEMNVSTLELGDSALYLCASSLPGTGTEAFFGQGTRLTVV.

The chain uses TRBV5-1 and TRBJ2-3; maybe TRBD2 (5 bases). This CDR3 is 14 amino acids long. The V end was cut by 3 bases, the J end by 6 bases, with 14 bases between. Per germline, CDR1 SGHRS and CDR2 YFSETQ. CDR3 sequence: CASSWVASTDTQYF. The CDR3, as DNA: TGCGCCAGCAGCTGGGTAGCGTCAACGGATACGCAGTATTTT.

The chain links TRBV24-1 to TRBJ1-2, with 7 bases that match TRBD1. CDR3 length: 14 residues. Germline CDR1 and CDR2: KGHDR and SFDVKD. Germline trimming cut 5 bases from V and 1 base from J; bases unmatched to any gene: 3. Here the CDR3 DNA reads TGTGCCACCAGTGTCAGGGGGAGTAACTATGGCTACACCTTC. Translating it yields CATSVRGSNYGYTF.

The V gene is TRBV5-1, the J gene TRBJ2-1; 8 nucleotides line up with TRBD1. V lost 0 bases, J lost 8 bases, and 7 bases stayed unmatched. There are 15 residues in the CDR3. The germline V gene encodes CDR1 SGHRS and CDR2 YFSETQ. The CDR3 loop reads CASSLGTGSSHEQFF. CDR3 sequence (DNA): TGCGCCAGCAGCTTGGGGACAGGGTCCAGCCATGAGCAGTTCTTC.

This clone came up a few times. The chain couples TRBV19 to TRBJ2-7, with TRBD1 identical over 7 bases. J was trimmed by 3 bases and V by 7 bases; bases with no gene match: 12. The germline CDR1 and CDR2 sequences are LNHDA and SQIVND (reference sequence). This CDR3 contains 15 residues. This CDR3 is CASTPTGTALYEQYF. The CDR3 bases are TGTGCCAGTACTCCAACCGGGACAGCCCTCTACGAGCAGTACTTC.

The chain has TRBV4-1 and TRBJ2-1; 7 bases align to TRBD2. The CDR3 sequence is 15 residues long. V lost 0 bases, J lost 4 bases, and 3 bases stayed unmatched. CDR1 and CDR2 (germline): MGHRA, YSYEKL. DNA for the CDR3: TGCGCCAGCAGCCAAGAGGCGGGACTATACAATGAGCAGTTCTTC. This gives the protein CASSQEAGLYNEQFF.

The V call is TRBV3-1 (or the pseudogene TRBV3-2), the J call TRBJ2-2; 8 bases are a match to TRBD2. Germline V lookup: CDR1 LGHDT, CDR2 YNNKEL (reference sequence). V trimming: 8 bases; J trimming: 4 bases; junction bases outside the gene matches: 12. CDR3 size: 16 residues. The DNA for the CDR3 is TGTGCCAGCGCTTATGGGACTAGTGGTACCACCGGGGAGCTGTTTTTT. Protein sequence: CASAYGTSGTTGELFF.

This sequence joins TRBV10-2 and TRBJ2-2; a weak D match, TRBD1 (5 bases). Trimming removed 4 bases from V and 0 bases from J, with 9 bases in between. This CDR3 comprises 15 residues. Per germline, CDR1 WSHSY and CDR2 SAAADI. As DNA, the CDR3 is TGCGCCAGCAGTGCAACCAGGGCGAACACCGGGGAGCTGTTTTTT. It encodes CASSATRANTGELFF.

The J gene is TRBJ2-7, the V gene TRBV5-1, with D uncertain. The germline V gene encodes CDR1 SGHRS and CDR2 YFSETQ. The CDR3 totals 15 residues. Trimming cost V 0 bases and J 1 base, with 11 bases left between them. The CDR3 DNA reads TGCGCCAGCAGCTTGGCGACGGGTGAGTCCTACGAGCAGTACTTC. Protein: CASSLATGESYEQYF.

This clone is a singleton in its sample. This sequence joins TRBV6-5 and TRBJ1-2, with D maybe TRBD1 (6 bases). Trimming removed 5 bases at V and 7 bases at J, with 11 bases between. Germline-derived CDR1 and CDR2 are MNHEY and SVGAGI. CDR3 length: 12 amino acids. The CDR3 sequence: CASSKNRAGYTF. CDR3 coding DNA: TGTGCCAGCAGTAAGAACAGGGCTGGCTACACCTTC.

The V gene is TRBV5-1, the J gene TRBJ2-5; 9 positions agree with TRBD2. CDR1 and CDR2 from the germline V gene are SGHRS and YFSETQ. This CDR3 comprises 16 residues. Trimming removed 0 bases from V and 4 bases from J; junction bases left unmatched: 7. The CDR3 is CASSLVAGGPPETQYF. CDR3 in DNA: TGCGCCAGCAGCTTGGTTGCGGGGGGGCCTCCAGAGACCCAGTACTTC.

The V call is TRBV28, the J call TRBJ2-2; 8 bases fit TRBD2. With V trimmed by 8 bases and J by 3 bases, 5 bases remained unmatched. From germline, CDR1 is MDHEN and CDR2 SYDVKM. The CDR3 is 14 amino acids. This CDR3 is CASRSGRDTGELFF. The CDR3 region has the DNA TGTGCCAGCCGCAGCGGGAGAGACACCGGGGAGCTGTTTTTT.

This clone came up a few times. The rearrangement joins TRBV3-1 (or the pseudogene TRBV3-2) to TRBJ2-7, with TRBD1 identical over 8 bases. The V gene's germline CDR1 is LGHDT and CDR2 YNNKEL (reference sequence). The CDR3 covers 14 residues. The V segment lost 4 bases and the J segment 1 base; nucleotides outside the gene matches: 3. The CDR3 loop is CASSRGQASYEQYF. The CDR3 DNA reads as TGTGCCAGCAGCCGGGGACAGGCTTCCTACGAGCAGTACTTC.

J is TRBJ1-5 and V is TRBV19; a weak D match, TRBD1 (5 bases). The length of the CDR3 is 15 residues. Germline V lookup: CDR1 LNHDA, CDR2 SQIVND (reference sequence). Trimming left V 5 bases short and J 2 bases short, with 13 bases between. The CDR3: CASSGEGSGNQPQHF. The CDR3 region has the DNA TGTGCCAGTAGTGGGGAGGGGTCTGGCAATCAGCCCCAGCATTTT.

The CDR3 reads CASSPGYIEQFF. For the CDR3, the DNA is TGTGCCAGCAGCCCCGGGTACATCGAGCAGTTCTTC. The chain couples TRBV11-2 to TRBJ2-1; no firm D call. Trimming took off 5 bases at V and 10 bases at J, with 12 bases between the two ends. Germline V gives CDR1 SGHAT, CDR2 FQNNGV. CDR3 length equals 12 residues. The entire variable domain, with the rest obtained from reference TRBV11-2 and TRBJ2-1, is as follows: EAGVAQSPRYKIIEKRQSVAFWCNPISGHATLYWYQQILGQGPKLLIQFQNNGVVDDSQLPKDRFSAERLKGVDSTLKIQPAKLEDSAVYLCASSPGYIEQFFGPGTRLTVL.

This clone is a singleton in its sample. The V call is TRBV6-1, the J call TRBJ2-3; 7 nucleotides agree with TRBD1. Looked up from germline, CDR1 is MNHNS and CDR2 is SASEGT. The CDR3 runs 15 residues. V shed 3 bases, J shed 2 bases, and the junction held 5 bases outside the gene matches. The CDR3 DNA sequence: TGTGCCAGCAGTGATCTCAGGGGGTCCACAGATACGCAGTATTTT. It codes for CASSDLRGSTDTQYF.